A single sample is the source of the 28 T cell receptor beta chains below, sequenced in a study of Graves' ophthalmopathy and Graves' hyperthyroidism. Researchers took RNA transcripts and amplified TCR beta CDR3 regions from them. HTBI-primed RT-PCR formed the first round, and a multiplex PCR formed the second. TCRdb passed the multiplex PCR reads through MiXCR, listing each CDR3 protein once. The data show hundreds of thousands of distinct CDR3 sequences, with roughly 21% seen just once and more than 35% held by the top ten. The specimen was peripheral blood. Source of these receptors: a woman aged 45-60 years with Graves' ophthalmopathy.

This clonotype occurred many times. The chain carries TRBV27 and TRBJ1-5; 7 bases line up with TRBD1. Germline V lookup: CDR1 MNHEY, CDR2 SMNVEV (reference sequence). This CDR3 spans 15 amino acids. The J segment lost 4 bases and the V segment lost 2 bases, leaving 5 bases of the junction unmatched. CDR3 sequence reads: CASSLTGAGNQPQHF. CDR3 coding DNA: TGTGCCAGCAGTTTAACAGGGGCTGGAAATCAGCCCCAGCATTTT.

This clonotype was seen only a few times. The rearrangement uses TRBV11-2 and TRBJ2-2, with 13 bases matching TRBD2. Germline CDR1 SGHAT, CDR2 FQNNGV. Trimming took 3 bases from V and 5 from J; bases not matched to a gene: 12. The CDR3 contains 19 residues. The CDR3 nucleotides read TGTGCCAGCAGCTTCCAGACTAGCGGGAGGCTACTAGGAACCGGGGAGCTGTTTTTT. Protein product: CASSFQTSGRLLGTGELFF.

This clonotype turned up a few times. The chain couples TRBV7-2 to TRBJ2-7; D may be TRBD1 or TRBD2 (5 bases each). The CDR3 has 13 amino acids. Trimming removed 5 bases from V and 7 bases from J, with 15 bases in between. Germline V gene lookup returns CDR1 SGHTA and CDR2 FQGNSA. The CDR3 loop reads CASSQGQPGEQYF. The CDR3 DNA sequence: TGTGCCAGCAGCCAAGGACAACCGGGGGAGCAGTACTTC.

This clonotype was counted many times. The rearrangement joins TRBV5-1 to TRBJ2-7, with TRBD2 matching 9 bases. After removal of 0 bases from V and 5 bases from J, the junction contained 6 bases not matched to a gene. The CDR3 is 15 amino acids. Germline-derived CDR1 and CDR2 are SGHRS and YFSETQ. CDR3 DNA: TGCGCCAGCAGCTTGGGGGCTAGCGGGAACCACGAGCAGTACTTC. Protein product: CASSLGASGNHEQYF. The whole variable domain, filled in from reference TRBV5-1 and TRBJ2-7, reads KAGVTQTPRYLIKTRGQQVTLSCSPISGHRSVSWYQQTPGQGLQFLFEYFSETQRNKGNFPGRFSGRQFSNSRSEMNVSTLELGDSALYLCASSLGASGNHEQYFGPGTRLTVT.

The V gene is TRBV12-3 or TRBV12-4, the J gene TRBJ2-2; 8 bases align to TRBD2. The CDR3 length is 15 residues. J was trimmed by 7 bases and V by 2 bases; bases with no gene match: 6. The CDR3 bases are TGTGCCAGCAGTTTACGGCGGGGGGATAACGGGGAGCTGTTTTTT. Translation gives CASSLRRGDNGELFF.

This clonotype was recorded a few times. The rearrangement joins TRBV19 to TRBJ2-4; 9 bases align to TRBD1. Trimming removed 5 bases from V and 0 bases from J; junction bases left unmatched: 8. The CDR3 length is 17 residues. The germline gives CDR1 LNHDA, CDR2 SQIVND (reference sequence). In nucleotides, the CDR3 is TGTGCCAGTAGTCCACAGACAGGGGGTATAGCCAAAAACATTCAGTACTTC. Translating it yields CASSPQTGGIAKNIQYF.

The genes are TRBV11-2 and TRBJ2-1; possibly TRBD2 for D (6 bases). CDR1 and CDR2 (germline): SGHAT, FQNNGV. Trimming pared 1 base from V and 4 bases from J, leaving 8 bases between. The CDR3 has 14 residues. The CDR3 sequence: CASSLAGVYNEQFF. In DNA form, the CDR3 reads TGTGCCAGCAGCTTAGCGGGGGTTTACAATGAGCAGTTCTTC.

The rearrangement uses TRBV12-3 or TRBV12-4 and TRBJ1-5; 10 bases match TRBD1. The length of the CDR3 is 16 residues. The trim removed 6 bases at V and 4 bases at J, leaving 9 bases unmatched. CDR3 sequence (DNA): TGTGCCAGCAGCCCTCCGACAGGGGGCGAAAATCAGCCCCAGCATTTT. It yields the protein CASSPPTGGENQPQHF.

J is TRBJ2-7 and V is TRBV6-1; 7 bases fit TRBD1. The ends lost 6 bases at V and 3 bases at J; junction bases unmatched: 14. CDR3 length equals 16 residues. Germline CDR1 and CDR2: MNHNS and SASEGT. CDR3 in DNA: TGTGCCAGCAGGGACGGACGGGGACAGAAACACTACGAGCAGTACTTC. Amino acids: CASRDGRGQKHYEQYF.

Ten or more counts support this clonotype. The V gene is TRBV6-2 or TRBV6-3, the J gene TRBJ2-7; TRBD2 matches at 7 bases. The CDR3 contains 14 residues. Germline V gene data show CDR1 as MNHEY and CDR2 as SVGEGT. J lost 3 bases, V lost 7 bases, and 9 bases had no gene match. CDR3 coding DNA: TGTGCCAGCATTTCTAGCGGAGGCGGCTACGAGCAGTACTTC. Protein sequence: CASISSGGGYEQYF.

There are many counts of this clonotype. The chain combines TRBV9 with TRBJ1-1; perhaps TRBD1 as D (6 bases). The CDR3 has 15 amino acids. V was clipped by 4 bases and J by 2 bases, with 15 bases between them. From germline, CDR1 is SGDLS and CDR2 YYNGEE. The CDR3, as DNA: TGTGCCAGCAGCCAAATTAGGGGGGTAAACACTGAAGCTTTCTTT. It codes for CASSQIRGVNTEAFF.

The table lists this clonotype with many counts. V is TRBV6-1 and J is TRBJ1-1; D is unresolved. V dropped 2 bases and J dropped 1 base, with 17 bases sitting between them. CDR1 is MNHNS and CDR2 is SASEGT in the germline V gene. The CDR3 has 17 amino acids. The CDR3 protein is CASSESSGGSGNTEAFF. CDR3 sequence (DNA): TGTGCCAGCAGTGAAAGTTCAGGAGGGTCAGGGAACACTGAAGCTTTCTTT.

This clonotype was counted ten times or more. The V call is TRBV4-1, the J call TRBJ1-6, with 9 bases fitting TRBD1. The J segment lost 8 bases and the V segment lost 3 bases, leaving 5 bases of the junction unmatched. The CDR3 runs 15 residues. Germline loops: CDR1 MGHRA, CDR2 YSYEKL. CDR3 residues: CASSQRGQGDSPLHF. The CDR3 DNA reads TGCGCCAGCAGCCAGCGGGGACAGGGAGATTCACCCCTCCACTTT.

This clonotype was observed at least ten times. The CDR3 is CASSGFSGNTYEQYF. The CDR3 nucleotides read TGTGCCAGCAGTGGATTTAGCGGGAATACCTACGAGCAGTACTTC. The genes are TRBV6-1 and TRBJ2-7; TRBD2 matches at 8 bases. Germline CDR1 is MNHNS and CDR2 is SASEGT. This CDR3 contains 15 residues. With 4 bases clipped from V and 2 bases from J, the junction kept 7 bases outside the gene matches.

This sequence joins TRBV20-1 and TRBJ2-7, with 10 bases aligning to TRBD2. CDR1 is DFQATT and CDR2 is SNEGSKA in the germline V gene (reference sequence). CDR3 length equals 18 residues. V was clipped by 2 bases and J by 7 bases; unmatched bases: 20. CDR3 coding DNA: TGCAGTGCTAGACGTACGGTGCGACTAGCGGGCAAAGTTAATGAGCAGTACTTC. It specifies CSARRTVRLAGKVNEQYF.

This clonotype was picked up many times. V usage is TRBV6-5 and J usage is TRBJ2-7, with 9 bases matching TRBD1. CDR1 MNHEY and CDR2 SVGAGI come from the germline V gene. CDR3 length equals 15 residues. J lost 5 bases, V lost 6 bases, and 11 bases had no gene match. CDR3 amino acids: CASSKFGTGKDEQYF. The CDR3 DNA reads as TGTGCCAGCAGCAAATTCGGGACAGGGAAGGACGAGCAGTACTTC.

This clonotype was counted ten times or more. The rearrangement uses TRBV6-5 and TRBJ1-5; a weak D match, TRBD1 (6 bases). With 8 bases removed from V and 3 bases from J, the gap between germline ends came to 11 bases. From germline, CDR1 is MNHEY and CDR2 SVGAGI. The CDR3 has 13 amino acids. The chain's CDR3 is CASFGQFNQPQHF. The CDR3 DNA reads TGTGCCAGCTTTGGACAGTTCAATCAGCCCCAGCATTTT.

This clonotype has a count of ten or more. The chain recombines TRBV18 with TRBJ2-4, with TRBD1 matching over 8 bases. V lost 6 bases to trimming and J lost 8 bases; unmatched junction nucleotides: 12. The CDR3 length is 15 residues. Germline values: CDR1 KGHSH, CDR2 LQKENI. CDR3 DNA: TGTGCCAGCTCCCAGACGGCAGGGGGCATAGACATTCAGTACTTC. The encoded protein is CASSQTAGGIDIQYF. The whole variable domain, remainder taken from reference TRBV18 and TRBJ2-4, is NAGVMQNPRHLVRRRGQEARLRCSPMKGHSHVYWYRQLPEEGLKFMVYLQKENIIDESGMPKERFSAEFPKEGPSILRIQQVVRGDSAAYFCASSQTAGGIDIQYFGAGTRLSVL.

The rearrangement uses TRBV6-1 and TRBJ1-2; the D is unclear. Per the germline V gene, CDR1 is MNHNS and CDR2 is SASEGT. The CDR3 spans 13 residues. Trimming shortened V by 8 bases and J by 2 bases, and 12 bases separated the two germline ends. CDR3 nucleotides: TGTGCCAGCGGCCAAGGGAAGAACTATGGCTACACCTTC. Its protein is CASGQGKNYGYTF.

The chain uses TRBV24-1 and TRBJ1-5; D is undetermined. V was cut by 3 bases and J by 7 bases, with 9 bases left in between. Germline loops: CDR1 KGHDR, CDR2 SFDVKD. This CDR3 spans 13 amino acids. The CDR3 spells CATSDEGWQPQHF. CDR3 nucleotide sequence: TGTGCCACCAGTGATGAGGGTTGGCAGCCCCAGCATTTT.

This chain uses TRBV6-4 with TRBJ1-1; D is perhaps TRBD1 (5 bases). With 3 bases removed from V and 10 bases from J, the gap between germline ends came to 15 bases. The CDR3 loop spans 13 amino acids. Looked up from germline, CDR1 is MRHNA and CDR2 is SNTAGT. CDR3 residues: CASSEGRGRRAFF. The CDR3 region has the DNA TGTGCCAGCAGTGAGGGGAGGGGACGAAGAGCTTTCTTT.

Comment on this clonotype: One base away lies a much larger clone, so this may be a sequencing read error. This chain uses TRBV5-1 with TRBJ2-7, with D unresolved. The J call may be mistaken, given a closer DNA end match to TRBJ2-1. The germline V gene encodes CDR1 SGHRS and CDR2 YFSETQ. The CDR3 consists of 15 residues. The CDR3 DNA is TGCGCCAGCAGCTTGGCCGCCAGCCGATCCTACGAGCAGTTCTTC. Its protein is CASSLAASRSYEQFF.

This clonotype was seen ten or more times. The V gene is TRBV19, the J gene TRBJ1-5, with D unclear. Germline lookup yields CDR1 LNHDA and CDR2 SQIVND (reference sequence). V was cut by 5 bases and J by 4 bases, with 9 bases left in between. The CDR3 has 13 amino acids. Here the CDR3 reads CASSSVGNQPQHF. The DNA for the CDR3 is TGTGCCAGTAGTTCGGTCGGTAATCAGCCCCAGCATTTT.

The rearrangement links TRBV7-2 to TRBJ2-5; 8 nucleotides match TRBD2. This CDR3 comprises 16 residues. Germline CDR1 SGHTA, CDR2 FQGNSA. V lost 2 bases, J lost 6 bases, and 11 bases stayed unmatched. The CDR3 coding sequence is TGTGCCAGCAGCTTAAGCGGGAGCGGAAGGGGGAAGACCCAGTACTTC. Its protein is CASSLSGSGRGKTQYF.

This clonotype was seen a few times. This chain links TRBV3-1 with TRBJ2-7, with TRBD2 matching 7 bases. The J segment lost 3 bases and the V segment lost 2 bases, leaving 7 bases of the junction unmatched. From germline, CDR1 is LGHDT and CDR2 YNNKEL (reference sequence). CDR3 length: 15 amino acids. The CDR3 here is CASSQSALADYEQYF. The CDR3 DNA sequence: TGTGCCAGCAGCCAATCGGCCCTAGCGGACTACGAGCAGTACTTC.

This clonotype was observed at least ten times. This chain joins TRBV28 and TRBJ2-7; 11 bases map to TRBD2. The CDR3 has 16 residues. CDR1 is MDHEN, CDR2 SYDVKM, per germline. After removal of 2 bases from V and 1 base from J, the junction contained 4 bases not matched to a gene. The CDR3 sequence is CASSLPGLAASYEQYF. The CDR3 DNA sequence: TGTGCCAGCAGTTTACCGGGACTAGCGGCGTCCTACGAGCAGTACTTC.

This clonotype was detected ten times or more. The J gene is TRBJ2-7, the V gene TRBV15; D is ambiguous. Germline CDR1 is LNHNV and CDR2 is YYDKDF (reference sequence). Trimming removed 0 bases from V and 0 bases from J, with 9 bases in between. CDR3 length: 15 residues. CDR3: CATSRDEGLSYEQYF. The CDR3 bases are TGTGCCACCAGCAGAGACGAAGGCCTCTCCTACGAGCAGTACTTC.

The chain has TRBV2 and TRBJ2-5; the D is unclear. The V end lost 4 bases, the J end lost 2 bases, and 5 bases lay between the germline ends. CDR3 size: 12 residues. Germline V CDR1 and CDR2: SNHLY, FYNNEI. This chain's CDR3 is CASSVQQETQYF. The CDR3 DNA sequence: TGTGCCAGCAGTGTACAGCAAGAGACCCAGTACTTC.